The T cell receptor (beta chain) under discussion was sequenced for a study of OX40 agonist ivuxolimab in advanced cancers. Study-wide results and caveats: CD8+ T cells (on average) carried more expanded clones than CD4+ T cells. Expansion of clones was among the lowest in partial responders at 0.1-3.0 mg/kg.

Clones were sequenced by immunoSEQ multiplex PCR, and TCRdb holds only the in-frame ones, with some missing. The sample yields roughly 53,000 clones, 70% to 90% seen once. Concerning this clone itself: The antigen is undetermined.

The germline V gene has CDR1 ENHRY and CDR2 SYGVKD. The CDR3 has 12 amino acids. V was shortened by 7 bases and J by 2 bases, with 6 bases between the two germline ends. The source is an adult with an advanced solid tumor such as melanoma, head and neck, liver or kidney cancer. The rearrangement uses TRBV10-3 and TRBJ2-1, with D uncertain. This specimen was CD4+ or CD8+ T cells sorted from blood, taken in a trial of the OX40 agonist ivuxolimab. The CDR3 is CAIMGTYNEQFF. In DNA form, the CDR3 reads TGTGCCATCATGGGGACCTACAATGAGCAGTTCTTC.